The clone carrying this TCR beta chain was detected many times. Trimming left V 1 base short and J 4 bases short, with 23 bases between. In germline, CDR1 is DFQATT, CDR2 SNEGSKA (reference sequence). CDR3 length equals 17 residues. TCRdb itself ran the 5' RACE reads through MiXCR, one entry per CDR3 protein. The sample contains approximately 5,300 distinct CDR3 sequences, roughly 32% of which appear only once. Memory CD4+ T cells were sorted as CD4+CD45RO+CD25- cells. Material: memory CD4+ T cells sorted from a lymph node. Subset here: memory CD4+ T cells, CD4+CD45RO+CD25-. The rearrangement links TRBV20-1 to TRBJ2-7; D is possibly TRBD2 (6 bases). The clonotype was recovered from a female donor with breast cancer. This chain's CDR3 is CSARVGRGLRSSYEQYF. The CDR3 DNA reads TGCAGTGCTAGAGTTGGTCGGGGACTTAGAAGTTCTTACGAGCAGTACTTC.